A selection of T cell receptor beta chains follows, all from one sample in a study of blood T cell repertoires in COVID-19. Profiling relied on immunoSEQ multiplex PCR, and the TCRdb table lists in-frame clones only, not all of them. The sample has tens of thousands of clones, 70% to 90% seen once. The sequenced sample was peripheral blood. The origin of the receptors is a man in his fifties with active COVID-19. The CDR3 runs from the conserved cysteine through the conserved F or W. Each record gives: J gene, V gene, D gene, clone size, CDR3 protein, CDR3 DNA. D genes are given only for firm matches. Only part of the rows carry a size: once, few, many, or a class if the clone is expanded.

J: TRBJ2-3
V: TRBV27
D: -
size: -
CDR3: CASSPFYAGSTDTQYF
DNA: TGTGCCAGCAGTCCCTTTTATGCGGGTAGCACAGATACGCAGTATTTT

J: TRBJ1-1
V: TRBV2
D: TRBD1
size: -
CDR3: CASSGGQGARDTEAFF
DNA: TGTGCCAGCAGTGGGGGACAGGGGGCGCGGGACACTGAAGCTTTCTTT

J: TRBJ2-1
V: TRBV5-1
D: -
size: -
CDR3: CASSLRAGNNEQFF
DNA: TGCGCCAGCAGCTTGCGGGCGGGGAACAATGAGCAGTTCTTC

J: TRBJ1-5
V: TRBV9
D: -
size: -
CDR3: CASSQGSNQPQHF
DNA: TGTGCCAGCAGTCAGGGGAGCAATCAGCCCCAGCATTTT

J: TRBJ1-5
V: TRBV5-1
D: -
size: -
CDR3: CASSLGGGRQPQHF
DNA: TGCGCCAGCAGCTTGGGGGGGGGAAGGCAGCCCCAGCATTTT

J: TRBJ2-5
V: TRBV25-1
D: -
size: -
CDR3: CASSRGGGNHETQYF
DNA: TGTGCCAGCAGTCGAGGTGGGGGGAACCACGAGACCCAGTACTTC

J: TRBJ1-2
V: TRBV2
D: TRBD1
size: -
CDR3: CASSPNTGGTAGGYTF
DNA: TGTGCCAGCAGCCCTAATACAGGAGGGACAGCCGGTGGCTACACCTTC

J: TRBJ1-5
V: TRBV19
D: -
size: few
CDR3: CASSIRDTNQPQHF
DNA: TGTGCCAGTAGCATCCGGGACACCAATCAGCCCCAGCATTTT

J: TRBJ2-2
V: TRBV19
D: TRBD2
size: few
CDR3: CASIDSGRINTGELFF
DNA: TGTGCCAGTATTGATAGCGGGAGAATTAACACCGGGGAGCTGTTTTTT

J: TRBJ2-3
V: TRBV24-1
D: -
size: -
CDR3: CATSDLPRGGLDTQYF
DNA: TGTGCCACCAGTGATTTGCCAAGGGGGGGTTTAGATACGCAGTATTTT

J: TRBJ1-2
V: TRBV4-1
D: -
size: few
CDR3: CASSGSGAGYGYTF
DNA: TGCGCCAGCAGCGGTAGCGGGGCTGGCTATGGCTACACCTTC

J: TRBJ1-3
V: TRBV7-9
D: -
size: -
CDR3: CASSDSPHSGNTIYF
DNA: TGTGCCAGCAGTGACAGCCCTCACTCTGGAAACACCATATATTTT

J: TRBJ2-2
V: TRBV2
D: -
size: once
CDR3: CASRPGLPNTGELFF
DNA: TGTGCCAGCAGGCCGGGACTCCCCAACACCGGGGAGCTGTTTTTT

J: TRBJ1-1
V: TRBV6-6
D: TRBD1
size: -
CDR3: CASSSQGRTEAFF
DNA: TGTGCCAGCAGTTCACAGGGGCGCACTGAAGCTTTCTTT

J: TRBJ2-2
V: TRBV5-5
D: -
size: -
CDR3: CASSLVFSGELFF
DNA: TGTGCCAGCAGCTTGGTCTTCAGCGGGGAGCTGTTTTTT

J: TRBJ2-1
V: TRBV7-9
D: TRBD1
size: -
CDR3: CASSLDGQANEQFF
DNA: TGTGCCAGCAGCTTAGATGGACAGGCTAATGAGCAGTTCTTC

J: TRBJ2-3
V: TRBV3-1/TRBV3-2
D: -
size: -
CDR3: CASSQDGVGADTQYF
DNA: TGTGCCAGCAGCCAGGACGGGGTTGGGGCAGATACGCAGTATTTT

J: TRBJ2-1
V: TRBV11-3
D: TRBD2
size: -
CDR3: CASSLSLGGRGEQFF
DNA: TGTGCCAGCAGCTTAAGCTTGGGAGGGAGGGGTGAGCAGTTCTTC

J: TRBJ2-5
V: TRBV11-2
D: -
size: -
CDR3: CASSLGGGPGPQETQYF
DNA: TGTGCCAGCAGCTTAGGGGGTGGTCCAGGGCCTCAAGAGACCCAGTACTTC

J: TRBJ2-1
V: TRBV19
D: TRBD2
size: -
CDR3: CASSVTSRSLTQFF
DNA: TGTGCCAGTAGTGTGACTAGCCGGTCTCTAACGCAGTTCTTC

J: TRBJ2-1
V: TRBV5-4
D: TRBD2
size: -
CDR3: CASSSFLAGGDEQFF
DNA: TGTGCCAGCAGCTCATTCCTAGCGGGAGGAGATGAGCAGTTCTTC

J: TRBJ1-1
V: TRBV5-5
D: TRBD1
size: few
CDR3: CASRLTGGSLAEAFF
DNA: TGTGCCAGCAGATTGACAGGGGGCTCTCTGGCTGAAGCTTTCTTT

J: TRBJ1-1
V: TRBV2
D: -
size: few
CDR3: CASRQEGGTEAFF
DNA: TGTGCCAGCCGACAGGAAGGCGGCACTGAAGCTTTCTTT

J: TRBJ2-1
V: TRBV28
D: TRBD2
size: -
CDR3: CASRGLAENEQFF
DNA: TGTGCCAGCAGGGGACTAGCTGAAAATGAGCAGTTCTTC

J: TRBJ2-7
V: TRBV7-9
D: TRBD2
size: once
CDR3: CASSKGTSGASYEQYF
DNA: TGTGCCAGCAGCAAGGGGACTAGCGGGGCCTCCTACGAGCAGTACTTC

J: TRBJ2-3
V: TRBV7-2
D: TRBD2
size: -
CDR3: CASSLAGSEGDTQYF
DNA: TGTGCCAGCAGTCTAGCGGGTTCTGAGGGGGATACGCAGTATTTT

J: TRBJ2-3
V: TRBV5-4
D: TRBD2
size: -
CDR3: CASSLGRGRNSNTQYF
DNA: TGTGCCAGCAGCTTGGGTCGCGGGAGGAACTCAAATACGCAGTATTTT

J: TRBJ2-3
V: TRBV7-9
D: -
size: once
CDR3: CASSLGGHLITDTQYF
DNA: TGTGCCAGCAGCTTAGGGGGACACCTCATCACAGATACGCAGTATTTT

J: TRBJ1-2
V: TRBV5-1
D: -
size: -
CDR3: CAIKQGKGGYTF
DNA: TGCGCCATTAAACAGGGAAAGGGTGGCTACACCTTC

J: TRBJ2-2
V: TRBV5-4
D: -
size: few
CDR3: CASSLAGGTATGELFF
DNA: TGTGCCAGCAGCTTGGCCGGGGGAACGGCTACCGGGGAGCTGTTTTTT

J: TRBJ1-4
V: TRBV11-2
D: -
size: -
CDR3: CASSFVNEKLFF
DNA: TGTGCCAGCAGCTTCGTTAATGAAAAACTGTTTTTT

J: TRBJ1-1
V: TRBV6-5
D: TRBD1
size: once
CDR3: CASSYTGQGAEAFF
DNA: TGTGCCAGCAGTTACACAGGACAGGGCGCTGAAGCTTTCTTT

J: TRBJ1-1
V: TRBV3-1/TRBV3-2
D: -
size: -
CDR3: CASSQDRGRVNTEAFF
DNA: TGTGCCAGCAGCCAAGATCGGGGTAGGGTGAACACTGAAGCTTTCTTT

J: TRBJ1-3
V: TRBV6-6
D: -
size: -
CDR3: CASISPRQSRPYTIYF
DNA: TGTGCCAGCATCTCTCCGCGGCAATCGCGTCCGTACACCATATATTTT

J: TRBJ1-3
V: TRBV2
D: -
size: -
CDR3: CASRAESNTIYF
DNA: TGTGCCAGCAGGGCGGAGTCAAACACCATATATTTT